The following is a T cell receptor (beta chain) sequence with its context. The data originate from a study of cytomegalovirus exposure and HLA in healthy donors. In the PCR, 60 Vbeta and 13 Jbeta primers were used. The protocol was immunoSEQ multiplex PCR, while the TCRdb copy is restricted to in-frame clones and leaves out a portion. Among some 160,000 clones listed, more than 70% were seen once. This TCR was sampled from a male donor in good health and CMV-seropositive. The sample comprised PBMCs.

The CDR3 nucleotides read TGTGCCAGCAGCGGACCGACCGGGACAGAGAACACTGAAGCTTTCTTT. Protein product: CASSGPTGTENTEAFF. The V and J genes are TRBV9 and TRBJ1-1, with TRBD1 matching over 7 bases. Germline loops: CDR1 SGDLS, CDR2 YYNGEE. CDR3 size: 16 residues. Unmatched junction bases numbered 9, after V lost 3 bases and J lost 1 base.